The TCR beta chain under discussion was sequenced for a study of blood T cell repertoires in COVID-19. Study details: The United States, Italy and Spain were the sources of the acute and convalescent COVID-19 samples. Sources were T cells, B-cell-depleted T cells, or PBMCs; the material itself was cDNA or gDNA.

In germline, CDR1 is SGHAT, CDR2 FQNNGV. The CDR3 extends over 11 amino acids. V was pared by 5 bases and J by 3 bases, with 4 bases between. Per the original methods: It was from reference gene primer amplification that nucleated cell counts were estimated. The table came from immunoSEQ multiplex PCR; TCRdb's copy has only in-frame clones and leaves some out. V and J calls and clone size are copied from that table; D and trimming were computed from the DNA. The sample holds under 40,000 clones, approximately 82% seen once. The sequence derives from a woman aged 55-75 years with acute or convalescent COVID-19. The chain recombines TRBV11-2 with TRBJ1-1; D call uncertain. What was sequenced was peripheral blood. This CDR3 reads CASSRDTEAFF. DNA for the CDR3: TGTGCCAGCAGCCGAGACACTGAAGCTTTCTTT.